The 6 T cell receptor beta chains given below trace back to one sample, sequenced in a study of PD-L1 blockade in urothelial cancer. The assay was immunoSEQ multiplex PCR, and TCRdb's table has in-frame clones only and misses some. The table lists approximately 65,000 clones, approximately 91% of them singletons. The material was PBMCs, obtained around atezolizumab (anti-PD-L1) treatment. These receptors were obtained from a man between 60 and 75 years old with urothelial cancer.

The rearrangement links TRBV9 to TRBJ2-1, with no clear D. CDR3 length equals 13 residues. Looked up from germline, CDR1 is SGDLS and CDR2 is YYNGEE. V dropped 0 bases and J dropped 5 bases, with 6 bases sitting between them. In DNA, the CDR3 is TGTGCCAGCAGCGTAGTCGAGAACAATGAGCAGTTCTTC. Protein product: CASSVVENNEQFF.

The chain has TRBV5-1 and TRBJ1-4, with 12 bases aligning to TRBD1. CDR1 and CDR2 from the germline V gene are SGHRS and YFSETQ. V shed 4 bases and J 7 bases; nucleotides not matched to a gene: 8. The CDR3 contains 16 residues. CDR3 DNA sequence: TGCGCCAGCAGCGGCTCGGGGACAGGGGGCGGTGAAAAACTGTTTTTT. Its translation: CASSGSGTGGGEKLFF.

The V gene is TRBV7-7, the J gene TRBJ2-1; TRBD1 matches at 7 bases. CDR3 size: 14 residues. V dropped 1 base and J dropped 9; count of bases not matched to a gene: 6. Per the germline V gene, CDR1 is SSHAT and CDR2 is FNYEAQ (reference sequence). The CDR3 sequence: CASSLEANRGEQFF. The CDR3 DNA reads TGTGCCAGCAGCTTAGAGGCCAACAGGGGTGAGCAGTTCTTC.

The chain carries TRBV6-5 and TRBJ1-2; 11 bases fit TRBD1. Germline V CDR1 and CDR2: MNHEY, SVGAGI. V dropped 6 bases and J dropped 4; count of bases not matched to a gene: 4. The CDR3 is 14 residues long. Written as DNA, the CDR3 is TGTGCCAGCAGAGGACAGGGGGCGGGCTATGGCTACACCTTC. It translates to CASRGQGAGYGYTF.

This sequence joins TRBV2 and TRBJ2-7; D is uncertain. The germline V gene encodes CDR1 SNHLY and CDR2 FYNNEI. The CDR3 is made up of 15 amino acids. V lost 4 bases and J 0 bases, leaving 13 bases between the germline ends. This chain's CDR3 is CASSAERRSSYEQYF. CDR3 nucleotide sequence: TGTGCCAGCAGTGCTGAACGGCGGAGCTCCTACGAGCAGTACTTC.

The rearrangement links TRBV10-2 to TRBJ1-3; D unresolved. Germline V gene data show CDR1 as WSHSY and CDR2 as SAAADI. Trimming left V 4 bases short and J 4 bases short, with 11 bases between. The CDR3 length is 14 residues. Here the CDR3 DNA reads TGCGCCAGCAGTGCATCGGGATCCGGAAACACCATATATTTT. This codes for CASSASGSGNTIYF.